The next 18 T cell receptor beta chains were all read from a single sample in a study of PD-L1 blockade in urothelial cancer. Sample time point: pretreatment peripheral blood. Using immunoSEQ multiplex PCR, the repertoire was profiled, and TCRdb retains in-frame clones only, with some absent. The sample has about 86,000 clones; about 83% are singletons. The sample here was PBMCs, taken around atezolizumab (anti-PD-L1) treatment. The receptors were gathered from a man between 60 and 70 years old with urothelial cancer.

The chain uses TRBV6-5 and TRBJ2-2; 7 bases are shared with TRBD1. The CDR3 is 14 residues long. Unmatched junction bases numbered 4, after V lost 6 bases and J lost 3 bases. CDR1 and CDR2 (germline): MNHEY, SVGAGI. CDR3 sequence reads: CASRRGTDTGELFF. CDR3 DNA sequence: TGTGCCAGCAGACGTGGGACAGACACCGGGGAGCTGTTTTTT.

The CDR3 DNA follows: TGCGCCAGCAGCTCGGGGTGGGGAGTCACCGGGGAGCTGTTTTTT. As protein: CASSSGWGVTGELFF. V is TRBV5-1 and J is TRBJ2-2; TRBD2 is a possible D gene (5 bases). V was clipped by 3 bases and J by 4 bases, with 13 bases between them. The CDR3 spans 15 residues. Per the germline V gene, CDR1 is SGHRS and CDR2 is YFSETQ.

The chain uses TRBV6-1 and TRBJ1-1; 9 bases are a match to TRBD1. Germline V gene sequence: CDR1 MNHNS, CDR2 SASEGT. There are 13 residues in the CDR3. With 7 bases clipped from V and 5 bases from J, the junction kept 5 bases outside the gene matches. The CDR3 sequence is CASNRDRVTEAFF. In DNA form, the CDR3 reads TGTGCCAGCAATCGGGACAGGGTAACTGAAGCTTTCTTT.

The CDR3 here is CASSQEPRMNTEAFF. CDR3 nucleotides: TGTGCCAGCAGCCAGGAACCGCGAATGAACACTGAAGCTTTCTTT. This chain links TRBV7-6 with TRBJ1-1; D is unresolved. V shed 5 bases and J shed 0 bases, with 13 bases lying between them. CDR1 and CDR2 (germline): SGHVS, FNYEAQ. The CDR3 is made up of 15 amino acids.

The chain carries TRBV2 and TRBJ1-5; 9 positions match TRBD1. After removal of 6 bases from V and 5 bases from J, the junction contained 8 bases not matched to a gene. Per the germline V gene, CDR1 is SNHLY and CDR2 is FYNNEI. This CDR3 has 15 residues. The CDR3 protein is CASSGQGRIDQPQHF. The CDR3 bases are TGTGCCAGCAGCGGACAGGGGAGGATAGATCAGCCCCAGCATTTT.

This clone was counted once. The CDR3 is CASSFAGSSYNEQFF. As DNA, the CDR3 is TGTGCCAGCAGCTTCGCGGGGAGCTCCTACAATGAGCAGTTCTTC. The chain couples TRBV7-6 to TRBJ2-1, with D tentatively TRBD2 (6 bases). Trimming took off 3 bases at V and 0 bases at J, with 9 bases between the two ends. CDR1 is SGHVS, CDR2 FNYEAQ, per germline. The CDR3 is 15 residues long.

The chain joins TRBV18 to TRBJ1-3, with no clear D. Looked up from germline, CDR1 is KGHSH and CDR2 is LQKENI. The CDR3 is made up of 16 amino acids. V was clipped by 3 bases and J by 0 bases, with 12 bases between them. This CDR3 reads CASSPRQATSGNTIYF. The CDR3 DNA sequence: TGTGCCAGCTCACCCCGGCAGGCGACCTCTGGAAACACCATATATTTT. The whole variable domain, filled in from reference TRBV18 and TRBJ1-3, reads NAGVMQNPRHLVRRRGQEARLRCSPMKGHSHVYWYRQLPEEGLKFMVYLQKENIIDESGMPKERFSAEFPKEGPSILRIQQVVRGDSAAYFCASSPRQATSGNTIYFGEGSWLTVV.

DNA of the CDR3: TGTGCCAGCAGTTTATCGAGAGGGGGGGCGCGGGGCTACACCTTC. It translates to CASSLSRGGARGYTF. The chain joins TRBV27 to TRBJ1-2, with D possibly being TRBD1 (6 bases). The CDR3 loop spans 15 amino acids. CDR1 and CDR2 (germline): MNHEY, SMNVEV (reference sequence). V was pared by 0 bases and J by 8 bases, with 16 bases between.

The genes are TRBV28 and TRBJ1-2; 9 nucleotides agree with TRBD1. The CDR3 extends over 14 amino acids. V lost 7 bases, J lost 6 bases, and 9 bases stayed unmatched. CDR1 and CDR2 from the germline V gene are MDHEN and SYDVKM. This CDR3 reads CASISQTGGNGYTF. CDR3 sequence (DNA): TGTGCCAGCATATCCCAGACAGGGGGTAATGGCTACACCTTC.

CDR3 protein: CASSQERGAGNTIYF. The CDR3 DNA sequence: TGTGCCAGCAGCCAAGAACGGGGGGCAGGAAACACCATATATTTT. The chain is built from TRBV4-2 and TRBJ1-3; perhaps TRBD1 as D (6 bases). V gave up 0 bases and J gave up 4 bases, with 10 bases separating them. CDR1 LGHNA and CDR2 YNFKEQ come from the germline V gene. The CDR3 totals 15 residues.

The chain is built from TRBV14 and TRBJ1-5; D remains ambiguous. This CDR3 is built from 14 residues. Germline values: CDR1 SGHDN, CDR2 FVKESK. V shed 5 bases and J shed 0 bases, with 8 bases lying between them. CDR3 loop: CASSLRGSNQPQHF. The CDR3 DNA reads as TGTGCCAGCAGCTTAAGAGGTAGCAATCAGCCCCAGCATTTT. The entire variable domain, with the rest obtained from reference TRBV14 and TRBJ1-5, is as follows: EAGVTQFPSHSVIEKGQTVTLRCDPISGHDNLYWYRRVMGKEIKFLLHFVKESKQDESGMPNNRFLAERTGGTYSTLKVQPAELEDSGVYFCASSLRGSNQPQHFGDGTRLSIL.

The V call is TRBV27, the J call TRBJ2-7; 10 bases line up with TRBD1. The CDR3 sequence is 14 residues long. The germline CDR1 and CDR2 sequences are MNHEY and SMNVEV (reference sequence). The junction had 7 bases not matched to a gene; V was cut back by 5 bases and J by 6 bases. The CDR3 loop is CASSAGQGFSEQYF. The CDR3 nucleotides read TGTGCCAGCAGTGCGGGACAGGGGTTCTCCGAGCAGTACTTC.

The CDR3 DNA reads as TGTGCCAGCAGCTACACCAGCAATGAGCAGTTCTTC. Its translation is CASSYTSNEQFF. The gene calls are TRBV7-9 and TRBJ2-1, with D hard to call. The length of the CDR3 is 12 residues. V lost 4 bases to trimming and J lost 6 bases, with 7 bases between them. Germline V gives CDR1 SEHNR, CDR2 FQNEAQ (reference sequence).

The rearrangement joins TRBV10-3 to TRBJ2-7; unclear D gene. Trimming took off 7 bases at V and 0 bases at J, with 13 bases between the two ends. The CDR3 totals 14 residues. CDR1 ENHRY and CDR2 SYGVKD come from the germline V gene. In DNA form, the CDR3 reads TGTGCCATCAAAGAGGCGATCCTCTCCTACGAGCAGTACTTC. It codes for CAIKEAILSYEQYF.

The chain employs TRBV7-2 and TRBJ1-4; no clear D gene. There are 14 residues in the CDR3. V was trimmed by 5 bases and J by 4 bases, leaving 11 bases between them. Germline V gene sequence: CDR1 SGHTA, CDR2 FQGNSA. CDR3 sequence: CASSDRQINEKLFF. For the CDR3, the DNA is TGTGCCAGCAGCGATCGACAAATTAATGAAAAACTGTTTTTT.

The chain recombines TRBV4-3 with TRBJ2-2; 13 bases line up with TRBD2. The CDR3 is 17 residues long. The germline gives CDR1 LGHNA, CDR2 YSLEER. V lost 4 bases and J lost 3; bases outside the gene matches: 5. DNA for the CDR3: TGCGCCAGCAGCCTTGGGACTAGCGGGATATACACCGGGGAGCTGTTTTTT. Protein sequence: CASSLGTSGIYTGELFF.

This chain uses TRBV5-1 with TRBJ1-2; D unresolved. The V gene lost 4 bases and the J gene lost 1 base, with 20 bases spanning the gap. Germline V gene sequence: CDR1 SGHRS, CDR2 YFSETQ. The CDR3 contains 17 residues. CDR3 loop: CASSVTRPGRGNYGYTF. CDR3 DNA sequence: TGCGCCAGCAGCGTAACCAGGCCGGGTCGGGGTAACTATGGCTACACCTTC.

Here the CDR3 reads CASSYSTAGTIYF. In nucleotides, the CDR3 is TGTGCCAGCAGTTACTCGACAGCGGGGACCATATATTTT. The chain links TRBV6-5 to TRBJ1-3, with a weak D call TRBD1 (5 bases). The CDR3 is 13 residues long. V was pared by 0 bases and J by 10 bases, with 10 bases between. In germline, CDR1 is MNHEY, CDR2 SVGAGI.